The 6 T cell receptor beta chains given below trace back to one sample, sequenced in a study of breast tumors, draining lymph nodes, adjacent tissues (dated by TCRdb to 2015 to 2016). Receptors were amplified or captured by multiplex PCR. The listed sequencing device is Illumina HiSeq 2000. Starting from the raw public reads, TCRdb applied fastp trimming at Q25, assembled clones with MiXCR and retained in-frame beta chains. Rows matching on CDR3 protein sequence are summarized as one entry with the most common DNA and genes. This sample comprises approximately 130,000 distinct CDR3 sequences, about 20% of them detected only once. The ten largest clones add up to roughly 2% of the sample. Lymph node samples were obtained from the axillary draining lymph nodes of breast cancer patients. Sequencing used axillary lymph node tissue. These receptors were obtained from a female donor with breast cancer. Some clones in this sample may be carry-over from other donors' samples.

This clonotype has ten or more counts. V usage is TRBV7-9 and J usage is TRBJ2-7, with D perhaps given as TRBD1 or TRBD2 (6 bases each). Trimming pared 4 bases from V and 0 bases from J, leaving 16 bases between. This CDR3 comprises 16 residues. Germline V gene lookup returns CDR1 SEHNR and CDR2 FQNEAQ (reference sequence). The CDR3 DNA is TGTGCCAGCAGCTCCATCCTCGGGGGCTCCTCCTACGAGCAGTACTTC. The encoded protein is CASSSILGGSSYEQYF. Full variable domain (outside the CDR3, taken from reference TRBV7-9 and TRBJ2-7): DTGVSQNPRHKITKRGQNVTFRCDPISEHNRLYWYRQTLGQGPEFLTYFQNEAQLEKSRLLSDRFSAERPKGSFSTLEIQRTEQGDSAMYLCASSSILGGSSYEQYFGPGTRLTVT.

A remark on this clonotype: This sequence may be a read error, since a much larger clone differs from it by one base. This chain joins TRBV29-1 and TRBJ2-5; D gene uncertain. This CDR3 is 13 amino acids long. Germline CDR1 reads SQVTM; CDR2 reads ANQGSEA. As DNA, the CDR3 is TGCAGCGTTGAAGATGATCGAGTGGAGACCCGGTACTTC. Encoded protein: CSVEDDRVETRYF.

This clonotype was recorded many times. The chain employs TRBV20-1 and TRBJ2-1; no firm D call. CDR1 and CDR2 from the germline V gene are DFQATT and SNEGSKA (reference sequence). The CDR3 consists of 15 residues. Deletions cut 3 bases from V and 1 base from J, with 13 bases between. CDR3 coding DNA: TGCAGTGCTAGGGACCACGACGGGTCCTACAATGAGCAGTTCTTC. It codes for CSARDHDGSYNEQFF.

This clonotype was detected ten times or more. V usage is TRBV7-6 and J usage is TRBJ2-2; no clear D. Germline V gene lookup returns CDR1 SGHVS and CDR2 FNYEAQ. The length of the CDR3 is 13 residues. The V gene lost 1 base and the J gene lost 6 bases, with 6 bases spanning the gap. The CDR3 protein is CASSLGTAGELFF. For the CDR3, the DNA is TGTGCCAGCAGCTTAGGCACAGCCGGGGAGCTGTTTTTT.

A word on this clonotype: The junction shows a germline mismatch at one end, possibly a read error. V is TRBV28 and J is TRBJ1-5, with D perhaps TRBD1 (5 bases). CDR3 length equals 15 residues. Germline V CDR1 and CDR2: MDHEN, SYDVKM. CDR3: CANSYQGNSNQPQHF. CDR3 DNA: TGTGCCAACAGTTATCAGGGTAACAGCAATCAGCCCCAGCATTTT.

In this sample, this clonotype turned up many times. The gene calls are TRBV5-1 and TRBJ2-1; D possibly uses TRBD1 or TRBD2 (5 bases each). The V gene lost 1 base and the J gene lost 8 bases, with 19 bases spanning the gap. CDR3 length: 16 amino acids. Per germline, CDR1 SGHRS and CDR2 YFSETQ. The CDR3 DNA is TGCGCCAGCAGCTTGTCGCTTTGGGGGAGTAACCATGAGCAGTTCTTC. Translation: CASSLSLWGSNHEQFF.